Below, 26 T cell receptor beta chains from the same sample are listed, as sequenced in a study of blood T cell repertoires in COVID-19. The assay was immunoSEQ multiplex PCR, and TCRdb's table has in-frame clones only and misses some. Here the sample spans under 300,000 clones, 70% to 90% being singletons. Input material: PBMCs or T cells enriched from blood (not recorded which). Receptors originate from a woman in her fifties or sixties in a cohort exposed to, infected with or recovered from COVID-19 (not recorded which).

The chain has TRBV18 and TRBJ1-1; 7 nucleotides match TRBD1. Unmatched junction bases numbered 7, after V lost 3 bases and J lost 0 bases. The CDR3 has 16 residues. Germline lookup yields CDR1 KGHSH and CDR2 LQKENI. This CDR3 reads CASSPLSGQLNTEAFF. DNA of the CDR3: TGTGCCAGCTCACCTCTATCGGGACAGCTGAACACTGAAGCTTTCTTT.

This clone is a singleton in its sample. V is TRBV6-2 or TRBV6-3 and J is TRBJ1-4, with D possibly matching TRBD1 (6 bases). V lost 2 bases and J 8 bases, leaving 9 bases between the germline ends. Germline V gives CDR1 MNHEY, CDR2 SVGEGT. The CDR3 has 13 amino acids. In DNA form, the CDR3 reads TGTGCCAGCAGTTACGCCCAGGGGGAAAAACTGTTTTTT. It translates to CASSYAQGEKLFF.

This clone was recorded only once. This sequence joins TRBV28 and TRBJ1-6; D gene ambiguous. The CDR3 has 15 residues. V was trimmed by 3 bases and J by 5 bases, leaving 11 bases between them. Looked up from germline, CDR1 is MDHEN and CDR2 is SYDVKM. The CDR3 nucleotides are TGTGCCAGCAGTTTTCGCATGAACAATAATTCACCCCTCCACTTT. Its protein product is CASSFRMNNNSPLHF. The complete variable domain, with remaining parts taken from reference TRBV28 and TRBJ1-6, reads DVKVTQSSRYLVKRTGEKVFLECVQDMDHENMFWYRQDPGLGLRLIYFSYDVKMKEKGDIPEGYSVSREKKERFSLILESASTNQTSMYLCASSFRMNNNSPLHFGNGTRLTVT.

The chain recombines TRBV28 with TRBJ2-7, with 10 positions matching TRBD2. CDR1 is MDHEN and CDR2 is SYDVKM in the germline V gene. V lost 5 bases to trimming and J lost 0 bases; unmatched junction nucleotides: 4. The CDR3 is made up of 15 amino acids. In nucleotides, the CDR3 is TGTGCCAGCAGTCTACTAGCGGGGCCCTCCTACGAGCAGTACTTC. Protein product: CASSLLAGPSYEQYF.

The rearrangement uses TRBV9 and TRBJ1-6; D not certain. The germline CDR1 and CDR2 sequences are SGDLS and YYNGEE. The V gene lost 3 bases and the J gene lost 6 bases, with 7 bases spanning the gap. This CDR3 has 13 amino acids. CDR3 nucleotide sequence: TGTGCCAGCAGCGAGCGCACTAATTCACCCCTCCACTTT. This translates into CASSERTNSPLHF.

The CDR3 is CASSPETGARYGYTF. In nucleotides, the CDR3 is TGTGCCAGCAGCCCGGAGACAGGGGCCCGGTATGGCTACACCTTC. The V call is TRBV4-2, the J call TRBJ1-2; TRBD1 agrees at 8 bases. With 4 bases clipped from V and 5 bases from J, the junction kept 9 bases outside the gene matches. The germline gives CDR1 LGHNA, CDR2 YNFKEQ. The CDR3 has 15 amino acids.

V is TRBV12-3 or TRBV12-4 and J is TRBJ1-6; 7 nucleotides align to TRBD1. Germline trimming cut 3 bases from V and 14 bases from J; bases unmatched to any gene: 4. The CDR3 runs 12 residues. The CDR3 region is CASSLRGQALHF. CDR3 in DNA: TGTGCCAGCAGTTTGAGGGGGCAGGCCCTCCACTTT.

This clone was recorded many times. The gene calls are TRBV5-8 and TRBJ2-7, with 7 bases aligning to TRBD1. The junction had 11 bases not matched to a gene; V was cut back by 2 bases and J by 6 bases. CDR3 length: 15 residues. Germline lookup yields CDR1 SGHTS and CDR2 YDEGEE. CDR3 bases: TGTGCCAGCAGCTTACCCGGGACAGTGCCCTCCGAGCAGTACTTC. It codes for CASSLPGTVPSEQYF.

V and J are TRBV2 and TRBJ1-4; D remains ambiguous. The V and J ends lost 2 bases and 3 bases respectively, with 4 bases between them. The germline V gene has CDR1 SNHLY and CDR2 FYNNEI. This CDR3 region has 13 residues. As DNA, the CDR3 is TGTGCCAGCAGTGAACTTGCTAATGAAAAACTGTTTTTT. It is translated as CASSELANEKLFF.

V and J are TRBV10-1 and TRBJ1-1, with TRBD1 identical over 10 bases. V dropped 3 bases and J dropped 4; count of bases not matched to a gene: 11. This CDR3 has 17 amino acids. CDR1 and CDR2 from the germline V gene are WNHNN and SYGVQD (reference sequence). The CDR3 spells CASSDYQTGGRGTEAFF. The CDR3 DNA sequence: TGCGCCAGCAGTGACTACCAGACAGGGGGCAGGGGCACTGAAGCTTTCTTT.

This clone was counted once. The chain uses TRBV7-9 and TRBJ2-2; the D gene is possibly TRBD1 (6 bases). Germline values: CDR1 SEHNR, CDR2 FQNEAQ (reference sequence). V lost 5 bases and J lost 8, with 18 bases in between. CDR3 size: 15 residues. The CDR3 DNA reads as TGTGCCAGCAGCCCCGACAGGTCCCTGATGGGGGAGCTGTTTTTT. It is translated as CASSPDRSLMGELFF. Drawing the rest from reference TRBV7-9 and TRBJ2-2, the complete variable domain is DTGVSQNPRHKITKRGQNVTFRCDPISEHNRLYWYRQTLGQGPEFLTYFQNEAQLEKSRLLSDRFSAERPKGSFSTLEIQRTEQGDSAMYLCASSPDRSLMGELFFGEGSRLTVL.

This chain links TRBV19 with TRBJ2-7; D uncertain. CDR3 length equals 13 residues. V was pared by 6 bases and J by 0 bases, with 9 bases between. Germline CDR1 LNHDA, CDR2 SQIVND (reference sequence). CDR3 DNA sequence: TGTGCCAGTAGAGCCTCGTCCTCCTACGAGCAGTACTTC. Translated: CASRASSSYEQYF.

This clone was counted a single time. V gene TRBV5-1 combines with J gene TRBJ1-2; TRBD1 is a possible D gene (6 bases). The CDR3 length is 16 residues. Trimming left V 0 bases short and J 5 bases short, with 17 bases between. Germline V gene data show CDR1 as SGHRS and CDR2 as YFSETQ. The CDR3 sequence: CASSLDRAKDRYGYTF. The CDR3 nucleotides are TGCGCCAGCAGCTTGGACAGGGCTAAGGATCGGTATGGCTACACCTTC.

This clone has only a few counts. This sequence joins TRBV18 and TRBJ2-7; maybe TRBD1 (5 bases). The V end was cut by 3 bases, the J end by 6 bases, with 15 bases between. The length of the CDR3 is 14 residues. The germline gives CDR1 KGHSH, CDR2 LQKENI. This chain's CDR3 is CASSPRTDRGEQYF. The CDR3 coding sequence is TGTGCCAGCTCACCCAGAACCGACAGAGGCGAGCAGTACTTC.

CDR3 bases: TGTGCCAGCAGCTTAGTAAAACAGGACTACAATGAGCAGTTCTTC. Its translation is CASSLVKQDYNEQFF. This sequence joins TRBV7-2 and TRBJ2-1; tentative D call: TRBD1 (5 bases). The germline V and J ends were trimmed by 1 base and 3 bases, with 10 bases remaining between them. This CDR3 comprises 15 residues. Per the germline V gene, CDR1 is SGHTA and CDR2 is FQGNSA.

The rearrangement uses TRBV5-1 and TRBJ1-1; 11 positions agree with TRBD1. With 0 bases clipped from V and 4 bases from J, the junction kept 5 bases outside the gene matches. The germline V gene encodes CDR1 SGHRS and CDR2 YFSETQ. The CDR3 spans 16 residues. CDR3 sequence (DNA): TGCGCCAGCAGCTTGGCGGACAGGGGGCGCGGCACTGAAGCTTTCTTT. Its protein is CASSLADRGRGTEAFF. Combining the CDR3 with reference TRBV5-1 and TRBJ1-1 gives the whole variable domain KAGVTQTPRYLIKTRGQQVTLSCSPISGHRSVSWYQQTPGQGLQFLFEYFSETQRNKGNFPGRFSGRQFSNSRSEMNVSTLELGDSALYLCASSLADRGRGTEAFFGQGTRLTVV.

The chain is built from TRBV29-1 and TRBJ1-1, with 7 bases fitting TRBD1. The germline CDR1 and CDR2 sequences are SQVTM and ANQGSEA. This CDR3 has 14 residues. Losses at the gene ends were 4 bases for V and 1 base for J; bases not matched to a gene: 6. The CDR3 loop reads CSVVGPGGNTEAFF. The CDR3 DNA follows: TGCAGCGTTGTAGGTCCAGGGGGGAACACTGAAGCTTTCTTT.

This chain uses TRBV9 with TRBJ2-1, with 8 bases fitting TRBD2. Germline lookup yields CDR1 SGDLS and CDR2 YYNGEE. The CDR3 spans 14 residues. V lost 4 bases to trimming and J lost 5 bases; unmatched junction nucleotides: 5. DNA of the CDR3: TGTGCCAGCAGCCTGGGACTAGGCAACAATGAGCAGTTCTTC. Translating it yields CASSLGLGNNEQFF.

This rearrangement joins TRBV2 to TRBJ1-2; D uncertain. There are 12 residues in the CDR3. Trimming took off 4 bases at V and 7 bases at J, with 10 bases between the two ends. Looked up from germline, CDR1 is SNHLY and CDR2 is FYNNEI. The CDR3, as DNA: TGTGCCAGCAGTGCGCACTCGAGTGGCTACACCTTC. This gives the protein CASSAHSSGYTF.

This chain connects TRBV23-1 to TRBJ1-5; 8 positions agree with TRBD1. TRBV23-1 is an ORF, with its function uncertain. The V segment lost 6 bases and the J segment 0 bases; nucleotides outside the gene matches: 13. CDR3 length: 18 amino acids. The CDR3 is CASRPMDREVHSNQPQHF. The CDR3 DNA follows: TGCGCCAGCAGACCCATGGACAGGGAGGTCCATAGCAATCAGCCCCAGCATTTT.

This sequence joins TRBV29-1 and TRBJ1-2; 8 positions agree with TRBD1. The CDR3 spans 13 residues. Trimming took 4 bases from V and 4 from J; bases not matched to a gene: 5. The germline V gene encodes CDR1 SQVTM and CDR2 ANQGSEA. CDR3 in DNA: TGCAGCGTTGCCCCAGGGGGCGGCTATGGCTACACCTTC. Translation: CSVAPGGGYGYTF.

The chain joins TRBV5-4 to TRBJ1-1; D is perhaps TRBD1 (5 bases). CDR1 and CDR2 from the germline V gene are SGHNT and YYREEE (reference sequence). Trimming cost V 0 bases and J 5 bases, with 11 bases left between them. This CDR3 contains 14 residues. CDR3: CASSLAGPQTEAFF. The DNA of the CDR3 is TGTGCCAGCAGCTTGGCAGGGCCGCAGACTGAAGCTTTCTTT.

The chain has TRBV7-2 and TRBJ2-3, with D perhaps matching TRBD1 (5 bases). The V gene's germline CDR1 is SGHTA and CDR2 FQGNSA. This CDR3 has 18 residues. Trimming pared 6 bases from V and 0 bases from J, leaving 22 bases between. CDR3 bases: TGTGCCAGCAGTTATAGGGGCCCCCCTCTAGTTAGCACAGATACGCAGTATTTT. Protein product: CASSYRGPPLVSTDTQYF.

The chain links TRBV7-9 to TRBJ2-2; no clear D gene. The CDR3 is made up of 13 amino acids. V shed 5 bases and J shed 4 bases, with 8 bases lying between them. Germline CDR1 and CDR2: SEHNR and FQNEAQ (reference sequence). Here the CDR3 reads CASSVTGTGELFF. CDR3 nucleotide sequence: TGTGCCAGCAGCGTCACTGGCACCGGGGAGCTGTTTTTT.

This chain connects TRBV13 to TRBJ1-5, with D perhaps TRBD1 (5 bases). This CDR3 region has 14 residues. The germline V and J ends were trimmed by 0 bases and 6 bases, with 9 bases remaining between them. Per germline, CDR1 PRHDT and CDR2 FYEKMQ (reference sequence). The CDR3 DNA follows: TGTGCCAGCAGCTTAGGAGGGGCGAGTCAGCCCCAGCATTTT. It is translated as CASSLGGASQPQHF.

V and J are TRBV7-3 and TRBJ2-1, with 13 bases lining up with TRBD2. The CDR3 runs to 19 residues. CDR1 and CDR2 (germline): SGHTA, FQGTGA. Trimming at V came to 5 bases and at J to 2 bases, leaving 12 bases not matched to a gene. The CDR3 reads CASSPILAGGPSTYNEQFF. The DNA of the CDR3 is TGTGCCAGCAGCCCGATACTAGCGGGAGGGCCTTCTACCTACAATGAGCAGTTCTTC.